This is a list of T cell receptor beta chains from one sample in a study of blood T cell repertoires in COVID-19. The data were produced by immunoSEQ multiplex PCR, yet TCRdb's version contains in-frame clones alone and is incomplete. The table includes just over 90,000 clones, 70% to 80% detected once. Source material: peripheral blood. Source of these receptors: a human donor in a cohort sampled during active COVID-19. CDR3s include the opening cysteine and the closing phenylalanine or tryptophan. Each record gives: CDR3 protein, J gene, CDR3 length, V gene.

CDR3: CASSLYAGMNTEAFF; J: TRBJ1-1; length: 15; V: TRBV5-1
CDR3: CASVAGGGNYGYTF; J: TRBJ1-2; length: 14; V: TRBV28
CDR3: CASSPNRLAGTYEQYF; J: TRBJ2-7; length: 16; V: TRBV28
CDR3: CASSPQGMMTEAFF; J: TRBJ1-1; length: 14; V: TRBV7-3
CDR3: CASSIGSEGQETQYF; J: TRBJ2-5; length: 15; V: TRBV19
CDR3: CASSPADVGGGNTIYF; J: TRBJ1-3; length: 16; V: TRBV18
CDR3: CATSDGGQGAEKLFF; J: TRBJ1-4; length: 15; V: TRBV24-1
CDR3: CAISDGAGGPNEQFF; J: TRBJ2-1; length: 15; V: TRBV10-3
CDR3: CASSSRTGEQYF; J: TRBJ2-7; length: 12; V: TRBV7-9
CDR3: CASSLEGTQYF; J: TRBJ2-5; length: 11; V: TRBV6-6
CDR3: CASNTRGNDQPQHF; J: TRBJ1-5; length: 14; V: TRBV19
CDR3: CASSRLNNEQFF; J: TRBJ2-1; length: 12; V: TRBV21-1
CDR3: CASSPQAGGLQYDEQFF; J: TRBJ2-1; length: 17; V: TRBV7-6
CDR3: CASSFSRGFTEAFF; J: TRBJ1-1; length: 14; V: TRBV28
CDR3: CASSPQGGAGEQFF; J: TRBJ2-1; length: 14; V: TRBV18
CDR3: CASSLRTGMNIQYF; J: TRBJ2-4; length: 14; V: TRBV5-1
CDR3: CASSPSRIAASYNEQFF; J: TRBJ2-1; length: 17; V: TRBV7-3
CDR3: CASIKAGTGPRKLFF; J: TRBJ1-4; length: 15; V: TRBV28
CDR3: CASSSQPAGTGANVLTF; J: TRBJ2-6; length: 17; V: TRBV7-3
CDR3: CASSLPRFGYTF; J: TRBJ1-2; length: 12; V: TRBV5-6
CDR3: CASSFLLAKNIQYF; J: TRBJ2-4; length: 14; V: TRBV13
CDR3: CASSARDRGHEQYF; J: TRBJ2-7; length: 14; V: TRBV7-8
CDR3: CASSEAGRTGELFF; J: TRBJ2-2; length: 14; V: TRBV2
CDR3: CASSNTAGTEQFF; J: TRBJ2-1; length: 13; V: TRBV7-9
CDR3: CASRRTANTEAFF; J: TRBJ1-1; length: 13; V: TRBV12-3/TRBV12-4
CDR3: CASSPSGPGAKRGTEAFF; J: TRBJ1-1; length: 18; V: TRBV5-1
CDR3: CASSLGGREQYF; J: TRBJ2-7; length: 12; V: TRBV14
CDR3: CASSGGTGRDTQYF; J: TRBJ2-3; length: 14; V: TRBV5-1
CDR3: CASSFTGLNYNEQFF; J: TRBJ2-1; length: 15; V: TRBV5-1
CDR3: CSATDNYNEQFF; J: TRBJ2-1; length: 12; V: TRBV20-1
CDR3: CASSLRDSYGYTF; J: TRBJ1-2; length: 13; V: TRBV5-1
CDR3: CASSMARLNTEAFF; J: TRBJ1-1; length: 14; V: TRBV19
CDR3: CASSLGGGRRPQHF; J: TRBJ1-5; length: 14; V: TRBV11-2
CDR3: CASSQEPDWGPNGETQYF; J: TRBJ2-5; length: 18; V: TRBV3-1/TRBV3-2
CDR3: CASSSYPILAGGFTREQYF; J: TRBJ2-7; length: 19; V: TRBV27
CDR3: CASSPSGSSYEQYF; J: TRBJ2-7; length: 14; V: TRBV11-3